Sequencing of this T cell receptor (beta chain) was carried out in a study of control samples from healthy donors and cancer patients. In germline, CDR1 is SGHRS, CDR2 YFSETQ. Trimming cost V 4 bases and J 0 bases, with 13 bases left between them. The CDR3 covers 15 residues. The protocol was immunoSEQ multiplex PCR, while the TCRdb copy is restricted to in-frame clones and leaves out a portion. The sample lists some 100,000 clones, roughly 91% seen once, with 7.8% in the top ten. The TCR sequence derives from a young man in good health. V usage is TRBV5-1 and J usage is TRBJ1-1; no reliable D call. The sample comprised blood. CDR3 amino acids: CASSPLGSLNTEAFF. For the CDR3, the DNA is TGCGCCAGCAGCCCGCTGGGAAGCCTGAACACTGAAGCTTTCTTT.